This T cell receptor beta chain was sequenced in a study of cytomegalovirus exposure and HLA in healthy donors. Findings and limits, study-wide: Another analysis was done later, and it associated 16,951 TCR beta sequences with HLA alleles at 0.05 false discovery rate. Specific recognition of CMV antigens was confirmed in vitro for a few chains (all CMV-associated).

This clone was found a few times. Its antigen remains unidentified. 13 Jbeta primers and 60 Vbeta primers were used for the PCR. This table comes from immunoSEQ multiplex PCR, and its TCRdb copy is limited to in-frame clones, with some not included. The sample includes over 150,000 clones, about two thirds seen only once; the top ten take over 2.5%. In germline, CDR1 is SEHNR, CDR2 FQNEAQ (reference sequence). This CDR3 region has 13 residues. Trimming left V 3 bases short and J 2 bases short, with 8 bases between. The rearrangement links TRBV7-9 to TRBJ2-7; tentative D call: TRBD1 (5 bases). Sequenced: PBMCs. The sequence derives from a woman aged 30 to 39 in good health and CMV-seronegative. The CDR3 DNA reads as TGTGCCAGCAGCTTTGGGGCTACCTACGAGCAGTACTTC. It yields the protein CASSFGATYEQYF.